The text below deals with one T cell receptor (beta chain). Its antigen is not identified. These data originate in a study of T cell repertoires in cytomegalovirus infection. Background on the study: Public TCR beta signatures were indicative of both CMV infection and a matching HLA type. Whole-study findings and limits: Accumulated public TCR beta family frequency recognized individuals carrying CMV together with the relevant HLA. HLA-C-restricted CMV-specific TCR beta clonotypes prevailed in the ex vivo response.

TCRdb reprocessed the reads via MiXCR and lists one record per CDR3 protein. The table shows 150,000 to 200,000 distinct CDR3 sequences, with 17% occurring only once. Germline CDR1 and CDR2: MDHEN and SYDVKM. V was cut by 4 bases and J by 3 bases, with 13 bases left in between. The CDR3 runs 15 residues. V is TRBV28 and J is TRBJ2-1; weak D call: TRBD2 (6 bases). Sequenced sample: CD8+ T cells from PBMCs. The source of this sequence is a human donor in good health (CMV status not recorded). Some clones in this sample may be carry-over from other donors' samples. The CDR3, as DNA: TGTGCCAGCAGTTCCCGGGAGCGCCGCTACAATGAGCAGTTCTTC. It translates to CASSSRERRYNEQFF.